This T cell receptor (beta chain) was recovered during a study of Ad26.COV2.S vaccination and SARS-CoV-2 variants. Treatment of the sample: roughly 19 received Ad26.COV2.S at low or high dose, single or two shots; 5 received placebo; per-sample allocation not given. Specimen acquisition occurred on day 63 following the initial vaccine or placebo injection. As concerns this clone: Its antigen is not known.

CDR1 MNHEY and CDR2 SVGAGI come from the germline V gene. CDR3 length: 15 amino acids. After removal of 7 bases from V and 1 base from J, the junction contained 8 bases not matched to a gene. The method was immunoSEQ multiplex PCR; TCRdb's version includes in-frame clones alone and lacks a portion of them. The table lists 510,000 or so clones, 87% of them singletons, with around 13% in the top ten. Regarding the study as a whole: The TCR breadth and depth analyses may have produced an underestimate of total T cell responses. Recipients of either vaccine or placebo displayed similar breadth of non-spike TCRs. There was reportedly substantial breadth in spike-specific CD8+ and CD4+ T cell responses after vaccination.

The sequences come from peripheral blood, collected in a trial of Ad26.COV2.S vaccine versus placebo. The chain carries TRBV6-5 and TRBJ1-1, with 8 positions matching TRBD1. The TCR sequence derives from a person between 18 and 65 years old who received the Ad26.COV2.S COVID-19 vaccine or a placebo. CDR3: CASTKTGDANTEAFF. CDR3 nucleotides: TGTGCCAGCACCAAGACAGGGGACGCGAACACTGAAGCTTTCTTT.